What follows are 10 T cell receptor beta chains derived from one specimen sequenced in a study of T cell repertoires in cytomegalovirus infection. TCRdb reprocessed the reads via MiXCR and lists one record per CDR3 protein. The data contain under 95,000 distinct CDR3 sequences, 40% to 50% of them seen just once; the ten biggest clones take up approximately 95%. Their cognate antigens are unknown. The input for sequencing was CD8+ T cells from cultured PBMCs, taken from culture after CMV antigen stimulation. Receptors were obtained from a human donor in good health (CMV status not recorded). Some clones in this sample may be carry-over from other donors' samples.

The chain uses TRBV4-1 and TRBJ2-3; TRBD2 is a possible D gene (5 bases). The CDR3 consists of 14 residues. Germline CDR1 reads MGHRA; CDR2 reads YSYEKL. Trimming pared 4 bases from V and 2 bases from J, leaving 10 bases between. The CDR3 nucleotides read TGCGCCAGCAGCCTCGGGAAGCACACAGATACGCAGTATTTT. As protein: CASSLGKHTDTQYF.

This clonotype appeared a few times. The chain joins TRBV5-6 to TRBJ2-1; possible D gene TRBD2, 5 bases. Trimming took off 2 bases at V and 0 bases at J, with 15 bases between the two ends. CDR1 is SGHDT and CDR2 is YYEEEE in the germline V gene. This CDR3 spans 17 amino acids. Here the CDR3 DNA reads TGTGCCAGCAGCTTTTATCGCGGACGGGACTCCTACAATGAGCAGTTCTTC. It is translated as CASSFYRGRDSYNEQFF. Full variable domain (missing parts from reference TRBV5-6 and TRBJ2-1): DAGVTQSPTHLIKTRGQQVTLRCSPKSGHDTVSWYQQALGQGPQFIFQYYEEEERQRGNFPDRFSGHQFPNYSSELNVNALLLGDSALYLCASSFYRGRDSYNEQFFGPGTRLTVL.

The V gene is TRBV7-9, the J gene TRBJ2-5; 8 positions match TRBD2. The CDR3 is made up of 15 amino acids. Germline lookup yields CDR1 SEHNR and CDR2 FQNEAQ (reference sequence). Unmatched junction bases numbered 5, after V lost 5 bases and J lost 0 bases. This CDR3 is CASSPTTSDQETQYF. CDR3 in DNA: TGTGCCAGCAGCCCGACGACTAGCGACCAAGAGACCCAGTACTTC.

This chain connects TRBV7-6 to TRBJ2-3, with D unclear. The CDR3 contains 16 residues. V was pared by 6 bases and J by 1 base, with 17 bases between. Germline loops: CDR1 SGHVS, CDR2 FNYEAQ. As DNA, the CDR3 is TGTGCCAGCAGTTACGAGAGCCGAACAGGCACAGATACGCAGTATTTT. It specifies CASSYESRTGTDTQYF.

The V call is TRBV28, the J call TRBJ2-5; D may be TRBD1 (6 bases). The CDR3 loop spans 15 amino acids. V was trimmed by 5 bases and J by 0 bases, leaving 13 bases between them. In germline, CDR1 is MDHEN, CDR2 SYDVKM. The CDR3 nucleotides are TGTGCCAGCAGTGCACGGGACACTAACCAAGAGACCCAGTACTTC. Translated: CASSARDTNQETQYF. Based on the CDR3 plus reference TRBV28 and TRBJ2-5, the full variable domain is DVKVTQSSRYLVKRTGEKVFLECVQDMDHENMFWYRQDPGLGLRLIYFSYDVKMKEKGDIPEGYSVSREKKERFSLILESASTNQTSMYLCASSARDTNQETQYFGPGTRLLVL.

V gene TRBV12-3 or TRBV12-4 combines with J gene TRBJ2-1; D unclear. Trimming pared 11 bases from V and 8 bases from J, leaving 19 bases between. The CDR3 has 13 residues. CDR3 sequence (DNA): TGTGCCTACAGTTGGGAAGGGCTAGATGAGCAGTTCTTC. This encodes CAYSWEGLDEQFF.

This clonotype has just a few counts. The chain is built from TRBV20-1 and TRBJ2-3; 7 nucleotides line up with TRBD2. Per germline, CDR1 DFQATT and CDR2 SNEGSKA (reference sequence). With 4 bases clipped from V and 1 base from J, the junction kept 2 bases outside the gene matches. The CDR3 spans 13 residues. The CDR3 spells CSAIAGGTDTQYF. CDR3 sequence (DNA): TGCAGTGCTATTGCGGGGGGCACAGATACGCAGTATTTT.

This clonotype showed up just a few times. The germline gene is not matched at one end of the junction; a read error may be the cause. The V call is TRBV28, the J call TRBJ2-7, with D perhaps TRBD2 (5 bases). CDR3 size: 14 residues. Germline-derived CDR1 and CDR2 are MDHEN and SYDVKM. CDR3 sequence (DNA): TGTGCCAGCACTCCCACCCAACTAGACTACGGGAAGTTCTTC. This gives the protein CASTPTQLDYGKFF.

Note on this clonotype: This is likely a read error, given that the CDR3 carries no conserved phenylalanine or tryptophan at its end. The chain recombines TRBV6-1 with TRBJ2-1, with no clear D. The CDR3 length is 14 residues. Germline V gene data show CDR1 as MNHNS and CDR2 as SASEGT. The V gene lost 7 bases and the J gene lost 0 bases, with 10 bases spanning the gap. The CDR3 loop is CASMGSSSYNEQFL. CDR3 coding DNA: TGTGCCAGCATGGGGTCGAGCTCCTACAATGAGCAGTTCTTA.

The CDR3 spells CASSPQDRAGEQYF. The CDR3, as DNA: TGTGCCAGCAGCCCGCAGGACAGGGCAGGCGAGCAGTACTTC. This chain joins TRBV7-9 and TRBJ2-7; 8 bases agree with TRBD1. This CDR3 has 14 amino acids. The V segment lost 5 bases and the J segment 6 bases; nucleotides outside the gene matches: 9. Germline V gene lookup returns CDR1 SEHNR and CDR2 FQNEAQ (reference sequence).